This TCR beta chain was captured by sequencing in a study of cytomegalovirus exposure and HLA in healthy donors. 13 Jbeta primers and 60 Vbeta primers were used for the PCR. TCRdb's copy holds only in-frame clones and misses some; the assay was immunoSEQ multiplex PCR. The table shows under 300,000 clones, with 80% to 90% occurring only once. Germline lookup yields CDR1 LNHDA and CDR2 SQIVND (reference sequence). The CDR3 runs 13 residues. V dropped 6 bases and J dropped 10; count of bases not matched to a gene: 8. Donors sampled were nominally healthy, though unrecorded immune exposures were likely. The chain uses TRBV19 and TRBJ2-1; 8 positions agree with TRBD1. The sequenced sample was PBMCs. The receptor's source is a man in his forties in good health and CMV-seropositive. This CDR3 reads CASSSGQGWEQFF. CDR3 DNA: TGTGCCAGTAGCTCCGGACAGGGCTGGGAGCAGTTCTTC.